Listed here are 20 T cell receptor beta chains from one sample, sequenced in a study of cytomegalovirus exposure and HLA in healthy donors. Some clones are missing from TCRdb's copy, which holds only in-frame ones; the method was immunoSEQ multiplex PCR. The data contain over 200,000 clones, approximately 87% of them singletons. Sample: PBMCs. The source of these receptors is a woman aged 18 to 35 in good health and CMV-seronegative.

V gene TRBV18 combines with J gene TRBJ2-1; weak D call: TRBD1 (7 bases). This CDR3 comprises 16 residues. Trimming removed 2 bases from V and 7 bases from J, with 18 bases in between. Germline CDR1 and CDR2: KGHSH and LQKENI. CDR3 region: CASSPARQGGGNEQFF. For the CDR3, the DNA is TGTGCCAGCTCACCAGCTCGACAGGGAGGCGGGAATGAGCAGTTCTTC.

This chain joins TRBV2 and TRBJ1-2; a possible D gene is TRBD1 (6 bases). The V end was cut by 4 bases, the J end by 7 bases, with 19 bases between. Germline CDR1 reads SNHLY; CDR2 reads FYNNEI. The CDR3 extends over 15 amino acids. The CDR3 nucleotides read TGTGCCAGCAGTGTCGGGACACCCCGGTTTCTTGGCTACACCTTC. It is translated as CASSVGTPRFLGYTF.

The V and J genes are TRBV6-5 and TRBJ1-2; no reliable D call. Germline V gene sequence: CDR1 MNHEY, CDR2 SVGAGI. CDR3 length: 13 residues. V was trimmed by 6 bases and J by 5 bases, leaving 13 bases between them. For the CDR3, the DNA is TGTGCCAGCAGGGGCAGCTTAAGATATGGCTACACCTTC. This sequence encodes CASRGSLRYGYTF.

The chain joins TRBV28 to TRBJ1-2, with D uncertain. Germline CDR1 reads MDHEN; CDR2 reads SYDVKM. The V gene lost 5 bases and the J gene lost 0 bases, with 10 bases spanning the gap. CDR3 length equals 14 residues. The CDR3 DNA is TGTGCCAGCAGTAACCCACTACCTAACTATGGCTACACCTTC. Its translation is CASSNPLPNYGYTF.

The V call is TRBV15, the J call TRBJ1-2; D is ambiguous. In germline, CDR1 is LNHNV, CDR2 YYDKDF (reference sequence). V lost 3 bases and J 0 bases, leaving 5 bases between the germline ends. The CDR3 totals 13 residues. CDR3 amino acids: CATSRITNYGYTF. Written as DNA, the CDR3 is TGTGCCACCAGCAGGATTACTAACTATGGCTACACCTTC.

This chain connects TRBV10-3 to TRBJ2-7; D not resolved. The germline V and J ends were trimmed by 3 bases and 0 bases, with 12 bases remaining between them. CDR3 length equals 15 residues. Germline V gives CDR1 ENHRY, CDR2 SYGVKD. DNA of the CDR3: TGTGCCATCAGTGATGCGGCCACGAGCTCCTACGAGCAGTACTTC. This gives the protein CAISDAATSSYEQYF.

This sequence joins TRBV2 and TRBJ1-6; a weak D match, TRBD1 (5 bases). This CDR3 has 14 amino acids. The germline V gene has CDR1 SNHLY and CDR2 FYNNEI. Trimming removed 11 bases at V and 6 bases at J, with 17 bases between. CDR3 sequence reads: CAASGSTANSPLHF. CDR3 nucleotide sequence: TGTGCCGCCAGCGGGTCGACAGCTAATTCACCCCTCCACTTT.

V is TRBV27 and J is TRBJ2-1; perhaps TRBD2 as D (6 bases). The CDR3 loop spans 12 amino acids. V lost 4 bases and J lost 10, with 11 bases in between. Per germline, CDR1 MNHEY and CDR2 SMNVEV (reference sequence). The CDR3 nucleotides are TGTGCCAGCAGTTATCTTAGCGGAGAGCAGTTCTTC. Protein sequence: CASSYLSGEQFF.

The chain is built from TRBV13 and TRBJ2-5, with 10 bases fitting TRBD2. CDR1 and CDR2 (germline): PRHDT, FYEKMQ (reference sequence). Losses at the gene ends were 6 bases for V and 1 base for J; bases not matched to a gene: 14. CDR3 length equals 18 residues. CDR3 region: CASRMGASGGRSQETQYF. CDR3 nucleotide sequence: TGTGCCAGCAGGATGGGGGCTAGCGGGGGACGTTCCCAAGAGACCCAGTACTTC. The full variable domain, its missing parts supplied by reference TRBV13 and TRBJ2-5, is AAGVIQSPRHLIKEKRETATLKCYPIPRHDTVYWYQQGPGQDPQFLISFYEKMQSDKGSIPDRFSAQQFSDYHSELNMSSLELGDSALYFCASRMGASGGRSQETQYFGPGTRLLVL.

The V gene is TRBV7-9, the J gene TRBJ1-1; 10 nucleotides match TRBD1. CDR1 SEHNR and CDR2 FQNEAQ come from the germline V gene (reference sequence). V shed 1 base, J shed 4 bases, and the junction held 3 bases outside the gene matches. The CDR3 spans 15 residues. The CDR3 is CASSLGDRGPTEAFF. Here the CDR3 DNA reads TGTGCCAGCAGCTTAGGGGACAGGGGTCCCACTGAAGCTTTCTTT. Full variable domain (remainder filled in from reference TRBV7-9 and TRBJ1-1): DTGVSQNPRHKITKRGQNVTFRCDPISEHNRLYWYRQTLGQGPEFLTYFQNEAQLEKSRLLSDRFSAERPKGSFSTLEIQRTEQGDSAMYLCASSLGDRGPTEAFFGQGTRLTVV.

CDR3 in DNA: TGTGCCAGCAGCCTACAGGGGATAAGTCAGCCCCAGCATTTT. This encodes CASSLQGISQPQHF. The J gene is TRBJ1-5, the V gene TRBV6-1; 7 bases map to TRBD1. The trim removed 6 bases at V and 6 bases at J, leaving 8 bases unmatched. Germline V gene data show CDR1 as MNHNS and CDR2 as SASEGT. CDR3 length equals 14 residues.

The chain recombines TRBV25-1 with TRBJ2-7, with TRBD2 matching over 8 bases. Germline V lookup: CDR1 MGHDK, CDR2 SYGVNS. J was trimmed by 4 bases and V by 5 bases; bases with no gene match: 7. There are 14 residues in the CDR3. CDR3 in DNA: TGTGCCAGCAGTTTCCCGGGGGGGGGATACGAGCAGTACTTC. It translates to CASSFPGGGYEQYF.

This chain connects TRBV5-6 to TRBJ1-4; no definite D call. Trimming took 4 bases from V and 0 from J, leaving 13 bases between them. The germline gives CDR1 SGHDT, CDR2 YYEEEE. The CDR3 extends over 16 amino acids. The CDR3 loop reads CASSLIHTATNEKLFF. CDR3 nucleotide sequence: TGTGCCAGCAGCCTCATTCACACCGCAACTAATGAAAAACTGTTTTTT.

This chain uses TRBV15 with TRBJ2-7, with D possibly matching TRBD1 (6 bases). CDR3 length: 16 amino acids. Deletions cut 2 bases from V and 3 bases from J, with 17 bases between. Germline V gives CDR1 LNHNV, CDR2 YYDKDF (reference sequence). The CDR3 region is CATSRSAAKGGYEQYF. The CDR3, as DNA: TGTGCCACCAGCAGATCAGCGGCAAAAGGGGGCTACGAGCAGTACTTC.

This chain connects TRBV27 to TRBJ2-1; 8 bases align to TRBD2. CDR1 is MNHEY, CDR2 SMNVEV, per germline (reference sequence). This CDR3 region has 15 residues. J lost 8 bases, V lost 4 bases, and 10 bases had no gene match. The CDR3 loop reads CASSSPSTGGDEQFF. In DNA form, the CDR3 reads TGTGCCAGCAGTTCCCCCTCAACCGGGGGGGATGAGCAGTTCTTC.

The table lists this clone with a few counts. This sequence joins TRBV19 and TRBJ1-2; tentative D call: TRBD1 (6 bases). In germline, CDR1 is LNHDA, CDR2 SQIVND (reference sequence). The length of the CDR3 is 15 residues. The germline V and J ends were trimmed by 3 bases and 6 bases, with 17 bases remaining between them. CDR3 loop: CASSMKGGDKNGYTF. The CDR3 DNA is TGTGCCAGTAGTATGAAGGGGGGCGATAAGAATGGCTACACCTTC.

This sequence joins TRBV19 and TRBJ1-5; D unclear. The V and J ends lost 6 bases and 6 bases respectively, with 9 bases between them. CDR1 is LNHDA, CDR2 SQIVND, per germline (reference sequence). This CDR3 region has 12 residues. DNA of the CDR3: TGTGCCAGTAGCTCCCCCCCTCAGCCCCAGCATTTT. As protein: CASSSPPQPQHF.

The chain employs TRBV10-2 and TRBJ2-2; a possible D gene is TRBD2 (6 bases). The germline CDR1 and CDR2 sequences are WSHSY and SAAADI. The CDR3 extends over 14 amino acids. This CDR3 is CASASSANTGELFF. As DNA, the CDR3 is TGCGCTTCAGCATCTAGCGCGAACACCGGGGAGCTGTTTTTT.

The V gene is TRBV2, the J gene TRBJ2-7; 10 nucleotides agree with TRBD1. The CDR3 extends over 14 amino acids. Looked up from germline, CDR1 is SNHLY and CDR2 is FYNNEI. With V trimmed by 11 bases and J by 2 bases, 9 bases remained unmatched. CDR3 nucleotides: TGTGCCTCCCAATCCGGGACAGGGGCCTACGAGCAGTACTTC. Amino acids: CASQSGTGAYEQYF.

This chain uses TRBV2 with TRBJ1-2, with TRBD1 as a possible D gene (5 bases). Trimming left V 4 bases short and J 8 bases short, with 20 bases between. Germline CDR1 SNHLY, CDR2 FYNNEI. The CDR3 spans 15 residues. CDR3 loop: CASSGAGSRGRGYTF. CDR3 in DNA: TGTGCCAGCAGTGGCGCAGGGTCGCGCGGTAGAGGCTACACCTTC.